The next 18 T cell receptor beta chains were all read from a single sample in a study of blood T cell repertoires in COVID-19. The protocol was immunoSEQ multiplex PCR, while the TCRdb copy is restricted to in-frame clones and leaves out a portion. The sample consists of 300,000 to 450,000 clones, 80% to 90% of them appearing once. The sample was PBMCs or T cells enriched from blood (not recorded which). All receptors derive from a man aged 35 to 55 in a cohort exposed to, infected with or recovered from COVID-19 (not recorded which).

The chain joins TRBV6-5 to TRBJ2-1; 8 bases line up with TRBD2. CDR3 length: 15 residues. CDR1 MNHEY and CDR2 SVGAGI come from the germline V gene. The junction had 13 bases not matched to a gene; V was cut back by 6 bases and J by 9 bases. The CDR3 sequence: CASRRRREGSFEQFF. Here the CDR3 DNA reads TGTGCCAGCAGAAGAAGACGGGAGGGCTCATTTGAGCAGTTCTTC.

J is TRBJ1-5 and V is TRBV19, with a weak D call TRBD1 (6 bases). Looked up from germline, CDR1 is LNHDA and CDR2 is SQIVND (reference sequence). Trimming took off 5 bases at V and 9 bases at J, with 14 bases between the two ends. The CDR3 spans 13 residues. The DNA of the CDR3 is TGTGCCAGTAGTGCTCCGGGACACGGGCCCCAGCATTTT. Its protein is CASSAPGHGPQHF.

The chain combines TRBV24-1 with TRBJ1-1, with D perhaps TRBD1 (5 bases). This CDR3 region has 16 residues. Germline loops: CDR1 KGHDR, CDR2 SFDVKD. Trimming shortened V by 8 bases and J by 1 base, and 19 bases separated the two germline ends. CDR3 in amino acids: CATMTESPFGNTEAFF. DNA of the CDR3: TGTGCCACCATGACAGAGAGCCCTTTCGGGAACACTGAAGCTTTCTTT.

J is TRBJ2-3 and V is TRBV10-1; 11 bases are a match to TRBD2. Germline V gene sequence: CDR1 WNHNN, CDR2 SYGVQD (reference sequence). This CDR3 has 18 amino acids. V dropped 0 bases and J dropped 1; count of bases not matched to a gene: 6. CDR3 protein: CASSESGTSGLGTDTQYF. CDR3 bases: TGCGCCAGCAGTGAGTCGGGGACTAGCGGACTAGGCACAGATACGCAGTATTTT.

The chain employs TRBV3-1 (or the pseudogene TRBV3-2) and TRBJ2-3, with D maybe TRBD1 (7 bases). The V gene's germline CDR1 is LGHDT and CDR2 YNNKEL (reference sequence). Trimming took 2 bases from V and 7 from J, leaving 10 bases between them. The CDR3 length is 13 residues. CDR3 in amino acids: CASSQQGGNTQYF. The CDR3 nucleotides read TGTGCCAGCAGCCAACAGGGGGGCAATACGCAGTATTTT.

The chain combines TRBV5-1 with TRBJ2-2; 10 positions match TRBD2. This CDR3 has 15 amino acids. J lost 6 bases, V lost 4 bases, and 6 bases had no gene match. Germline CDR1 is SGHRS and CDR2 is YFSETQ. The CDR3 is CASSQGLAESGELFF. The CDR3 DNA is TGCGCCAGCAGCCAAGGACTAGCGGAGTCCGGGGAGCTGTTTTTT.

The chain carries TRBV7-9 and TRBJ2-1; perhaps TRBD2 as D (6 bases). The CDR3 runs 15 residues. Germline-derived CDR1 and CDR2 are SEHNR and FQNEAQ (reference sequence). Trimming pared 5 bases from V and 0 bases from J, leaving 11 bases between. Written as DNA, the CDR3 is TGTGCCAGCAGCCATAGCGGTACCTCCTACAATGAGCAGTTCTTC. Amino acid sequence: CASSHSGTSYNEQFF. The variable domain in full, with the rest retrieved from reference TRBV7-9 and TRBJ2-1, is DTGVSQNPRHKITKRGQNVTFRCDPISEHNRLYWYRQTLGQGPEFLTYFQNEAQLEKSRLLSDRFSAERPKGSFSTLEIQRTEQGDSAMYLCASSHSGTSYNEQFFGPGTRLTVL.

As to this clone: The sample carries other DNA sequences with the same CDR3. The chain combines TRBV18 with TRBJ1-3; the D is unclear. From germline, CDR1 is KGHSH and CDR2 LQKENI. This CDR3 region has 13 residues. V lost 3 bases and J 4 bases, leaving 7 bases between the germline ends. The CDR3 DNA reads TGTGCCAGCTCACCGGGCAGCGGAAACACCATATATTTT. It specifies CASSPGSGNTIYF.

This clone was detected only once. The gene calls are TRBV10-3 and TRBJ2-2; D is uncertain. Germline V gene data show CDR1 as ENHRY and CDR2 as SYGVKD. The CDR3 covers 13 residues. Trimming stripped 4 bases from V and 0 bases from J, with 3 bases between. CDR3 region: CAISAANTGELFF. CDR3 in DNA: TGTGCCATCAGTGCAGCGAACACCGGGGAGCTGTTTTTT.

The V and J genes are TRBV5-1 and TRBJ2-1; TRBD1 might be the D (6 bases). Germline loops: CDR1 SGHRS, CDR2 YFSETQ. CDR3 length: 13 residues. V gave up 2 bases and J gave up 6 bases, with 9 bases separating them. The CDR3 sequence: CASSLPGANEQFF. The CDR3 DNA reads as TGCGCCAGCAGCTTACCAGGGGCCAATGAGCAGTTCTTC.

The gene calls are TRBV30 and TRBJ1-2; D unclear. Trimming cost V 5 bases and J 5 bases, with 12 bases left between them. In germline, CDR1 is GTSNPN, CDR2 SVGIG (reference sequence). CDR3 length: 12 residues. Written as DNA, the CDR3 is TGTGCCTGGGCTACTACGGCTTATGGCTACACCTTC. It translates to CAWATTAYGYTF.

The CDR3 loop is CASRTSGVYGYTF. CDR3 nucleotides: TGTGCCAGTAGAACCTCCGGTGTCTATGGCTACACCTTC. This rearrangement joins TRBV19 to TRBJ1-2; D remains ambiguous. The V gene's germline CDR1 is LNHDA and CDR2 SQIVND (reference sequence). Trimming took 6 bases from V and 4 from J, leaving 12 bases between them. CDR3 length equals 13 residues.

This clone was recorded only once. This chain connects TRBV6-5 to TRBJ1-2; 7 bases fit TRBD1. The CDR3 is made up of 14 amino acids. J gave up 5 bases and V 5 bases, and 8 bases lay outside the gene matches. From germline, CDR1 is MNHEY and CDR2 SVGAGI. The CDR3 DNA sequence: TGTGCCAGCAGTCGGGACAGCCTTCGGTATGGCTACACCTTC. This encodes CASSRDSLRYGYTF.

The chain links TRBV28 to TRBJ2-5; D unresolved. This CDR3 is built from 12 residues. V was shortened by 3 bases and J by 1 base, with 3 bases between the two germline ends. Germline CDR1 MDHEN, CDR2 SYDVKM. CDR3 DNA: TGTGCCAGCAGTTTCTTCCAAGAGACCCAGTACTTC. Amino acid sequence: CASSFFQETQYF.

The rearrangement uses TRBV5-1 and TRBJ1-4, with TRBD1 matching 7 bases. CDR3 size: 15 residues. J was trimmed by 5 bases and V by 0 bases; bases with no gene match: 4. CDR1 and CDR2 from the germline V gene are SGHRS and YFSETQ. CDR3 protein: CASSLEGRGNEKLFF. Here the CDR3 DNA reads TGCGCCAGCAGCTTGGAAGGCAGGGGGAATGAAAAACTGTTTTTT.

The V and J genes are TRBV19 and TRBJ1-5, with D uncertain. The V end lost 6 bases, the J end lost 6 bases, and 9 bases lay between the germline ends. The CDR3 runs to 12 residues. CDR1 and CDR2 (germline): LNHDA, SQIVND (reference sequence). CDR3 in amino acids: CASRALGQPQHF. In DNA, the CDR3 is TGTGCCAGTAGAGCCCTAGGTCAGCCCCAGCATTTT.

Ten or more counts support this clone. This sequence joins TRBV6-5 and TRBJ2-3; TRBD2 matches at 12 bases. Germline CDR1 reads MNHEY; CDR2 reads SVGAGI. The J segment lost 4 bases and the V segment lost 4 bases, leaving 6 bases of the junction unmatched. This CDR3 contains 16 residues. CDR3: CASSSPTSGRSDTQYF. CDR3 DNA: TGTGCCAGCAGTTCCCCGACTAGCGGGAGATCAGATACGCAGTATTTT.

This clone was seen more than once but under ten times. The chain uses TRBV6-5 and TRBJ2-1; 11 bases match TRBD1. The CDR3 runs 15 residues. Germline values: CDR1 MNHEY, CDR2 SVGAGI. V lost 6 bases to trimming and J lost 8 bases; unmatched junction nucleotides: 9. CDR3 amino acids: CASRPGQGESYEQFF. CDR3 DNA: TGTGCCAGCAGGCCGGGACAGGGGGAAAGTTATGAGCAGTTCTTC.